The rows below give T cell receptor beta chains drawn from one sample of a study of human T cells and chemical hapten exposure. MiXCR, applied by TCRdb to the RACE reads, yields one record per CDR3 protein. The table includes fewer than 500,000 distinct CDR3 sequences, about 4.4% detected once. Sequenced here: whole blood, sampled in connection with sensitization to the hapten diphenylcyclopropenone (DPC). Receptors originate from a woman between 45 and 65 years old with alopecia areata. Some clones in this sample may be carry-over from other donors' samples. CDR3s include the opening cysteine and the closing phenylalanine or tryptophan. The D gene is left open where the match is weak. Clone size appears in some rows only: once, few, many, or a class for an expanded clone.

D gene	J gene	V gene	clone size	CDR3 DNA	CDR3 protein
TRBD1	TRBJ1-2	TRBV9	few	TGTGCCAGCCAAGGAGGGGACAGCTCTAACTATGGCTACACCTTC	CASQGGDSSNYGYTF
TRBD2	TRBJ2-5	TRBV28	many	TGTGCCAGCAGTTCCACCGGTCTGGCGGGAGGTTACGGAGAGACCCAGTACTTC	CASSSTGLAGGYGETQYF
.	TRBJ1-1	TRBV15	many	TGTGCCACCAGCAGACCTGACCCGGAGACTGAAGCTTTCTTT	CATSRPDPETEAFF
TRBD1	TRBJ1-4	TRBV11-2	few	TGTGCCAGCAGCTCACTGACAGGGATCGAAACTAATGAAAAACTGTTTTTT	CASSSLTGIETNEKLFF
TRBD2	TRBJ2-3	TRBV20-1	few	TGCAGTGCTAGAGAGGATGCTAGCGGAGAAACCCAGTATTTT	CSAREDASGETQYF
TRBD2	TRBJ2-3	TRBV2	.	TGTGCCAGCCTCTCGCGGGGGGGCCAGAGCACGCAGTATTTT	CASLSRGGQSTQYF
TRBD1	TRBJ1-6	TRBV6-1	.	TGTGCCAGCAGACAGGGGGTCGGTTCACCCCTCCACTTT	CASRQGVGSPLHF
.	TRBJ2-3	TRBV9	many	TGTGCCAGCAGCCCAGAACTAGCCGTCACTACAGATACGCAGTATTTT	CASSPELAVTTDTQYF
.	TRBJ2-1	TRBV29-1	many	TGCAGCGTTGAAGGGGCCGCGGCAACCTCCTACAATGAGCAGTTCTTC	CSVEGAAATSYNEQFF
.	TRBJ2-5	TRBV4-1	few	TGCGCCAGCAGCCAAGATTCCGGGCCAGGGACCCAGTACTTC	CASSQDSGPGTQYF
TRBD2	TRBJ2-1	TRBV19	many	TGTGCCAGTGGGGAGGCCGGGAGGGAGCAGTTCTTC	CASGEAGREQFF
.	TRBJ2-3	TRBV27	.	TGTGCCACCAGTCACACAGATACGCAGTATTTT	CATSHTDTQYF
.	TRBJ2-3	TRBV30	.	TGTGCCTGGAGTGTACCCGGCAGCACAGATACGCAGTATTTT	CAWSVPGSTDTQYF
.	TRBJ1-5	TRBV21-1	many	TGTGCCAGCAGCAAAGAATTAAGGAGGGCAGGGGAGGATCAGCCCCAGCATTTT	CASSKELRRAGEDQPQHF
.	TRBJ1-2	TRBV5-5	.	TGTGCCAGCAGCTTGGAGCCAGGGCCCAACTATGGCTACACCTTC	CASSLEPGPNYGYTF
TRBD2	TRBJ2-1	TRBV5-1	many	TGCGCCAGCAGCTGGGGACTAGCGGGGGGGCCCCGATCCTACAATGAGCAGTTCTTC	CASSWGLAGGPRSYNEQFF
TRBD2	TRBJ2-5	TRBV9	.	TGTGCCAGCAGCGCCTGGGGTCTAGCGGAAGAGACCCAGTACTTC	CASSAWGLAEETQYF
.	TRBJ1-1	TRBV20-1	many	TGCAGTGCTAGAGGAGGATCCGGAGCTTTCTTT	CSARGGSGAFF
.	TRBJ2-3	TRBV19	few	TGTGCCAGTAGCACCCCGGTTGGGGCGGGAGATACGCAGTATTTT	CASSTPVGAGDTQYF
.	TRBJ2-7	TRBV7-2	.	TGTGCCAGCAGCTTAGCGTCCGGGACCTCAGGGGCAAGGCAGTACTTC	CASSLASGTSGARQYF
.	TRBJ2-1	TRBV12-5	few	TGTGCTAGTGCCGGTCTCCGGAGCTCCTACAATGAGCAGTTCTTC	CASAGLRSSYNEQFF
.	TRBJ1-4	TRBV4-1	few	TGCGCCAGCAGCCAATTTAGCAACAGAAAGTCAACTAATGAAAAACTGTTTTTT	CASSQFSNRKSTNEKLFF
TRBD2	TRBJ2-2	TRBV5-6	many	TGTGCCAGCAGCATCGGACTAGCGGAGGGCGGGGAGCTGTTTTTT	CASSIGLAEGGELFF
TRBD2	TRBJ2-5	TRBV4-2	many	TGTGCCAGCAGCCCCGGAACGGCACTAGCGGAAGAGACCCAGTACTTC	CASSPGTALAEETQYF
TRBD1	TRBJ2-3	TRBV5-1	many	TGCGCCAGCAGCTTGGAAAAAGCCGGGACAGGAAGCACAGATACGCAGTATTTT	CASSLEKAGTGSTDTQYF
TRBD1	TRBJ2-4	TRBV13	many	TGTGCCAGCAGCTTGATTCCGGGACAGGGTTGGGAAAACATTCAGTACTTC	CASSLIPGQGWENIQYF
TRBD1	TRBJ1-5	TRBV5-5	many	TGTGCCAGCAGTATAGACAGGGGGCTAAATAATCAGCCCCAGCATTTT	CASSIDRGLNNQPQHF
.	TRBJ2-7	TRBV10-3	few	TGTGCCATCAGTGAGGGACCGGGGGCCTACGAGCAGTACTTC	CAISEGPGAYEQYF
.	TRBJ2-1	TRBV28	.	TGTGCCAGCAGTTTTTACGGGGCGTACAATGAGCAGTTCTTC	CASSFYGAYNEQFF
.	TRBJ2-3	TRBV9	many	TGTGCCAGCAGCGTAGGGCCCACCACAGATACGCAGTATTTT	CASSVGPTTDTQYF
.	TRBJ2-7	TRBV27	many	TGTGCCAGCAGTTGGACAGCCGCCTACGAGCAGTACTTC	CASSWTAAYEQYF
TRBD1	TRBJ2-3	TRBV3-1	.	TGTGCCAGCAGCCCCCACTCGCCAGGGGGAACAGATACGCAGTATTTT	CASSPHSPGGTDTQYF
TRBD2	TRBJ2-3	TRBV18	.	TGTGCCAGCTCACCACGGCTAGCGGGGCTCACAGATACGCAGTATTTT	CASSPRLAGLTDTQYF